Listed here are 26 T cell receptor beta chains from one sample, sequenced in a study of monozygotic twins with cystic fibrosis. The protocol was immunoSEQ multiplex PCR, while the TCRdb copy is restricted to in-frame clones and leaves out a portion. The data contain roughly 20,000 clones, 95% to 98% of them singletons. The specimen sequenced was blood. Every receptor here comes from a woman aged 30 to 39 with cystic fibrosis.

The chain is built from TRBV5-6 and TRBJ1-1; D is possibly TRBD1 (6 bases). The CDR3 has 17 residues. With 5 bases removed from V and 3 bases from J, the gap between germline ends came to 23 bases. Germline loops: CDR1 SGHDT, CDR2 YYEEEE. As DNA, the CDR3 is TGTGCCAGCAGACGGATTGTATCGGGGGCTGGGGACACTGAAGCTTTCTTT. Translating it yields CASRRIVSGAGDTEAFF.

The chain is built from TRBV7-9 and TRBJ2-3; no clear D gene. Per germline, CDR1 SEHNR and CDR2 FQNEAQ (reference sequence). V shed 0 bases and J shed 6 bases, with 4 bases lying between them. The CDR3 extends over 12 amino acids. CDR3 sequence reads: CASSLAWDTQYF. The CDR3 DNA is TGTGCCAGCAGCTTAGCGTGGGATACGCAGTATTTT.

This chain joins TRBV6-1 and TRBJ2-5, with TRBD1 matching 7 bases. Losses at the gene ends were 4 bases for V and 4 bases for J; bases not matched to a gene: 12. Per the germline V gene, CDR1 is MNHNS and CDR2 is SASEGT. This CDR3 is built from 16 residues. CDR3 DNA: TGTGCCAGCAGTGCCGTAAGACAGGGAAGGGGAGAGACCCAGTACTTC. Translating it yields CASSAVRQGRGETQYF.

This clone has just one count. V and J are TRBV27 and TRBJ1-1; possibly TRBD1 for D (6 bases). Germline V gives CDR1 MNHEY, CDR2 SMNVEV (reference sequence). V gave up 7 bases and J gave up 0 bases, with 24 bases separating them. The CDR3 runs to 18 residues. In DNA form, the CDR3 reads TGTGCCAGCAATAAGAGAGGGGGTAGGGGTATTCTGAACACTGAAGCTTTCTTT. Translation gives CASNKRGGRGILNTEAFF.

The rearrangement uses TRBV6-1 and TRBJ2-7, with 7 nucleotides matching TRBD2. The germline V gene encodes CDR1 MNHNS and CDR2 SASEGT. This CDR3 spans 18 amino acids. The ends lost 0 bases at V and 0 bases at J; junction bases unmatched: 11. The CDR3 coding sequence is TGTGCCAGCAGTGAAGCGCCGTCGGGGGGTATACCCTCCTACGAGCAGTACTTC. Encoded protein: CASSEAPSGGIPSYEQYF.

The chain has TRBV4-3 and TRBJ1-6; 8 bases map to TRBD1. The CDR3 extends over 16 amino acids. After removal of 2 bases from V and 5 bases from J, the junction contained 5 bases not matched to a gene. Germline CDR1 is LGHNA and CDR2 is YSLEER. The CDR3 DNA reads TGCGCCAGCAGCCAACTTCCGACAGGGGATAATTCACCCCTCCACTTT. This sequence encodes CASSQLPTGDNSPLHF.

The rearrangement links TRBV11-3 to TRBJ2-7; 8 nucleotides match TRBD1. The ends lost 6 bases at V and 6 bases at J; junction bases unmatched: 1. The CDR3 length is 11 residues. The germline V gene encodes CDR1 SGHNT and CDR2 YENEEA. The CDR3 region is CASRDRGEQYF. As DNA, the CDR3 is TGTGCCAGCAGAGACAGGGGCGAGCAGTACTTC.

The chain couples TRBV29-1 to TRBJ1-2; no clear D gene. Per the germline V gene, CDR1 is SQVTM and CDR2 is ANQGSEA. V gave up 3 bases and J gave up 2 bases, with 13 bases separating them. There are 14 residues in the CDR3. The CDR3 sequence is CSVDPFGTNYGYTF. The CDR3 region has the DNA TGCAGCGTTGATCCCTTTGGCACAAACTATGGCTACACCTTC.

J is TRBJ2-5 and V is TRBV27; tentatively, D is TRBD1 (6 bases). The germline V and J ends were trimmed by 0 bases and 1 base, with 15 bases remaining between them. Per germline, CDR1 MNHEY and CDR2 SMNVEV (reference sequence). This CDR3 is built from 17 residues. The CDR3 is CASSLSKLLGAQETQYF. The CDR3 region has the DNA TGTGCCAGCAGTTTATCGAAATTGTTGGGGGCCCAAGAGACCCAGTACTTC.

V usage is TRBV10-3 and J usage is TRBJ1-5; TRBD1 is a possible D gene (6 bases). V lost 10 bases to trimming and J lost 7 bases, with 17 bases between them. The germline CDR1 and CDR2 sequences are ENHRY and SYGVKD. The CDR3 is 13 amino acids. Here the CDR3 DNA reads TGTGCCACAAAAGGGGGGGATAGGCAGCCCCAGCATTTT. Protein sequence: CATKGGDRQPQHF.

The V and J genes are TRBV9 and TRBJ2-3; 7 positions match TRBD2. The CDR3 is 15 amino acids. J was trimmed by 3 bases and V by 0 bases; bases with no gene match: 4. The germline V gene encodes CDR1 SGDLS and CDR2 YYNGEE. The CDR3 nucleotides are TGTGCCAGCAGCGTAGCTGGGGGGGAAACAGATACGCAGTATTTT. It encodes CASSVAGGETDTQYF.

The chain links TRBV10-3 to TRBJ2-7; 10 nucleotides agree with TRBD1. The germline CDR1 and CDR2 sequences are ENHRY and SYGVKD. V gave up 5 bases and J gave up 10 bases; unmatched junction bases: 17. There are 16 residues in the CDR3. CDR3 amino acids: CAISSPGDRGPVAQYF. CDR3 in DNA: TGTGCCATCAGTTCCCCCGGGGACAGGGGTCCTGTAGCCCAGTACTTC.

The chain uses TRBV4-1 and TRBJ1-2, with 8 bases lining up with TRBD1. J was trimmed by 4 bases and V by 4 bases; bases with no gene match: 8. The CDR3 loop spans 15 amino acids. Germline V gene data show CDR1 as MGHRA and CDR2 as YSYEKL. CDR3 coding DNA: TGCGCCAGCAGCCTCCGGACAGGGACGGCCTATGGCTACACCTTC. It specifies CASSLRTGTAYGYTF.

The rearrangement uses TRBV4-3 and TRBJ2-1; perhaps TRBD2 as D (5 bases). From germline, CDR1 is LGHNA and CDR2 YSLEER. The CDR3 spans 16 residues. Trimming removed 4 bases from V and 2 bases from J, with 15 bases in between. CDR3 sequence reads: CASSRDPGSPYNEQFF. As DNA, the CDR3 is TGCGCCAGCAGCCGAGATCCGGGATCCCCCTACAATGAGCAGTTCTTC.

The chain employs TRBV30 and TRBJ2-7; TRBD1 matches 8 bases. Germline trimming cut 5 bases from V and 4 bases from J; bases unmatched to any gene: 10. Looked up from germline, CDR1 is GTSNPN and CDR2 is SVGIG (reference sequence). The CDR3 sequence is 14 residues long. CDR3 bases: TGTGCCTGGGGATACAGGGGGTGGGGGTACGAGCAGTACTTC. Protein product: CAWGYRGWGYEQYF.

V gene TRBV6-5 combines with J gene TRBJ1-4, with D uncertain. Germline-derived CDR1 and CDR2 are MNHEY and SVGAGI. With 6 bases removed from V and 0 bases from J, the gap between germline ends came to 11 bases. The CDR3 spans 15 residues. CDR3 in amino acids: CASSPLGATNEKLFF. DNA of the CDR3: TGTGCCAGCAGCCCCTTAGGCGCAACTAATGAAAAACTGTTTTTT.

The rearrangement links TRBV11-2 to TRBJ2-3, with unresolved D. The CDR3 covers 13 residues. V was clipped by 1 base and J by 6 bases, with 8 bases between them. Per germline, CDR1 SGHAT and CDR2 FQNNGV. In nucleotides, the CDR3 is TGTGCCAGCAGCTTAGCGGGTCTGGATACGCAGTATTTT. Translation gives CASSLAGLDTQYF.

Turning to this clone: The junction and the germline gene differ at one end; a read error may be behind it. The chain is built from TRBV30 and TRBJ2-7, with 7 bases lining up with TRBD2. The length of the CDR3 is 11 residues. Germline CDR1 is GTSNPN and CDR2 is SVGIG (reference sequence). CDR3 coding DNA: TGTGCCTGGAGTAGGTCGCAGGGAGGGTTCTTC. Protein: CAWSRSQGGFF.

CDR3 bases: TGTGCCAGCAGCTTAGTAGTTTCGGAGACCCAGTACTTC. Protein: CASSLVVSETQYF. The chain is built from TRBV7-6 and TRBJ2-5; no clear D gene. Germline V gene lookup returns CDR1 SGHVS and CDR2 FNYEAQ. This CDR3 comprises 13 residues. Deletions cut 1 base from V and 5 bases from J, with 8 bases between.

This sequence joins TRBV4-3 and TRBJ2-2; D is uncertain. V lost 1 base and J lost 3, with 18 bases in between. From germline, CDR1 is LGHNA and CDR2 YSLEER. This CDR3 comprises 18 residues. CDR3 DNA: TGCGCCAGCAGCCAAGGTATATATGCGAACACGGACACCGGGGAGCTGTTTTTT. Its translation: CASSQGIYANTDTGELFF.

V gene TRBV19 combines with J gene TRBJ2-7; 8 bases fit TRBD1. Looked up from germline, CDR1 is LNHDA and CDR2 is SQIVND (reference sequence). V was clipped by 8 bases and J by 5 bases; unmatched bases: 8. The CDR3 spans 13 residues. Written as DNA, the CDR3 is TGTGCCAGTCATCCGACAGGGGTCGACGAGCAGTACTTC. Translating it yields CASHPTGVDEQYF.

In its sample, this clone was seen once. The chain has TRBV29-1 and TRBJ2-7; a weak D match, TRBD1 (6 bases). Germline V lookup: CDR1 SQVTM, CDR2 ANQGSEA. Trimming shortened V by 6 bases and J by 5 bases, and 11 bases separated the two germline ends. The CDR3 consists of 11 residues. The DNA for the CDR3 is TGCAGCGTCGCCAGGGGTGACGAGCAGTACTTC. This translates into CSVARGDEQYF.

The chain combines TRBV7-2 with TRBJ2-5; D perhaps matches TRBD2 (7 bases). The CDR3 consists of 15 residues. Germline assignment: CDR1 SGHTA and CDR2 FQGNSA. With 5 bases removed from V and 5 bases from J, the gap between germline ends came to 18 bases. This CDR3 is CASSVDGGQVETQYF. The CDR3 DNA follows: TGTGCCAGCAGCGTGGACGGGGGGCAGGTGGAGACCCAGTACTTC.

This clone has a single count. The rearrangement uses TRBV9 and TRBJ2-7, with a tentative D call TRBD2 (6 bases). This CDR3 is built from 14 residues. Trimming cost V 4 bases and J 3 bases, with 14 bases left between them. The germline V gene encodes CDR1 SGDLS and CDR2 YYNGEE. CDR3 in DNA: TGTGCCAGCAGCTCGTACGGGACTGGCTACGAGCAGTACTTC. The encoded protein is CASSSYGTGYEQYF.

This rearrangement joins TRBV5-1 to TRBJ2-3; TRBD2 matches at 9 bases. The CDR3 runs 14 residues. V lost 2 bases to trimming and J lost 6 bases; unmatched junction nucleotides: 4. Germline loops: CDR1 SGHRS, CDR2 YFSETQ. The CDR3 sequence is CASSFVSGGDTQYF. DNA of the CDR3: TGCGCCAGCAGCTTTGTGAGCGGGGGGGATACGCAGTATTTT.

CDR3 DNA sequence: TGTGCCACCCGGGGAGGGCGCGACCAAGAGACCCAGTACTTC. Its translation is CATRGGRDQETQYF. The rearrangement links TRBV21-1 to TRBJ2-5; no check of the table's D call, TRBD2, against the DNA was made. TRBV21-1 is flagged as a pseudogene. This CDR3 is built from 14 residues.